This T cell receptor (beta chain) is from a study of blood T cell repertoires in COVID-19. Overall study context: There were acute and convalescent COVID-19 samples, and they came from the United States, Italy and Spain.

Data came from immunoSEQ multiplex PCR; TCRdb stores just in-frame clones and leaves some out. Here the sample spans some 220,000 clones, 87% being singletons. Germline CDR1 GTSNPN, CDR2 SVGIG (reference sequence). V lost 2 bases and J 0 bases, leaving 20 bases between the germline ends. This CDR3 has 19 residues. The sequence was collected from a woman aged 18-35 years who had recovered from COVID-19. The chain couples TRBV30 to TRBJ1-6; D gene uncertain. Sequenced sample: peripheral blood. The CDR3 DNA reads TGTGCCTGGAGTTCTCCCCTTAAGGCGGAAGGCTCCTATAATTCACCCCTCCACTTT. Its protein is CAWSSPLKAEGSYNSPLHF.